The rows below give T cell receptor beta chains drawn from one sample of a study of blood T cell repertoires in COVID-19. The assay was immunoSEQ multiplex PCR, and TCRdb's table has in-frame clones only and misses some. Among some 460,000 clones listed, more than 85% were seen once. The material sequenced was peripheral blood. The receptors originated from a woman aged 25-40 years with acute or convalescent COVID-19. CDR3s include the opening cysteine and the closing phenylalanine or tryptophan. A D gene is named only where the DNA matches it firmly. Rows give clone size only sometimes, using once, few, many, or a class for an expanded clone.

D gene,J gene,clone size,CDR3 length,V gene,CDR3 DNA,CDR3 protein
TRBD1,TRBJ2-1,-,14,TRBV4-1,TGCGCCAGCAGGCGACAGGGGATCTACAATGAGCAGTTCTTC,CASRRQGIYNEQFF
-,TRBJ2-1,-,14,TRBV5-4,TGTGCCAGCAGCTCGACCCTGGGGAGAGGCAGCCCGTTCTTC,CASSSTLGRGSPFF
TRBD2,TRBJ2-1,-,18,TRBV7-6,TGTGCCAGCAGCCAGACTAGCGGGGGGCCCCAAATCTACAATGAGCAGTTCTTC,CASSQTSGGPQIYNEQFF
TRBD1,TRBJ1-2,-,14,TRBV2,TGTGCCAGCAGAGCCGGGACAGGAGTAAATGGCTACACCTTC,CASRAGTGVNGYTF
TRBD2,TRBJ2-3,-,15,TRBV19,TGTGCCAGTAGTATACTAGCGGCTAGCACAGATACGCAGTATTTT,CASSILAASTDTQYF
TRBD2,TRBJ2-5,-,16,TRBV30,TGTGCCTGGAGTGTACCCTTCTCAGCGGGGCAAGAGACCCAGTACTTC,CAWSVPFSAGQETQYF
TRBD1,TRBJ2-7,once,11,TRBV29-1,TGCAGCTTATTACAGGGGAGCGAGCAGTACTTC,CSLLQGSEQYF
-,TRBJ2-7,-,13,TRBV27,TGTGCCAGCAGTCTCACAGGGTTCGCCGAGCAGTACTTC,CASSLTGFAEQYF
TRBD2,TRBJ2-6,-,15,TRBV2,TGTGCCAGCAGGATCGGGAGGTCTGGGGCCAACGTCCTGACTTTC,CASRIGRSGANVLTF
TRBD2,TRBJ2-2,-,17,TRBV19,TGTGCCAGTAGTATCCCCGGGACTAGCGGGGGGTTCGGGGAGCTGTTTTTT,CASSIPGTSGGFGELFF
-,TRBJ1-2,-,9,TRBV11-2,TGTGCCAGCAGCCGTCCCTTGACCTTC,CASSRPLTF
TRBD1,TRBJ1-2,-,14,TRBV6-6,TGTGCCAGCACCCCCGACAGGGTAGACTATGGCTACACCTTC,CASTPDRVDYGYTF
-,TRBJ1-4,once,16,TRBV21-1,TGTGCCAGCAGCAAACGGCACACAGGGAGTCATGAAAAACTGTTTTTT,CASSKRHTGSHEKLFF
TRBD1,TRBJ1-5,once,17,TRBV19,TGTGCCAGTAGTCGAGACAGGGGGCGTTTGAGCAATCAGCCCCAGCATTTT,CASSRDRGRLSNQPQHF
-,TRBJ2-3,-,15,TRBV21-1,TGTGCCAGCAGCAAACGGCAGGGTGAGACAGATACGCAGTATTTT,CASSKRQGETDTQYF
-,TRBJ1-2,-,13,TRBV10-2,TGCGCCAGCAGTGACTCCGGGGACTATGGCTACACCTTC,CASSDSGDYGYTF
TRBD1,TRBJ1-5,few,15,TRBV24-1,TGTGCCACCAGTGATTCCCAGACAGGGGCCCAGCCCCAGCATTTT,CATSDSQTGAQPQHF
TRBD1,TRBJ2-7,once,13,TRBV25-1,TGTGCCAGCAGTGGGGACAGGGTCAACGAGCAGTACTTC,CASSGDRVNEQYF
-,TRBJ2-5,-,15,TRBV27,TGTGCCAGCAGAGCTAGCGCTTATCAACAAGAGACCCAGTACTTC,CASRASAYQQETQYF
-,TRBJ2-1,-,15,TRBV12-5,TGTGCTAGTGGTTTTGATAGGGGGACCTACAATGAGCAGTTCTTC,CASGFDRGTYNEQFF
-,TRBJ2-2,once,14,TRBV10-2,TGCGCCAGCAGCCCCACGGCGAACACCGGGGAGCTGTTTTTT,CASSPTANTGELFF
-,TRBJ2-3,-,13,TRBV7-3,TGTGCCAGCAGCGACTATAGCACAGATACGCAGTATTTT,CASSDYSTDTQYF
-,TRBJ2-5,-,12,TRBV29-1,TGCAGCGTTGAAGCGGGGGAAGAGACCCAGTACTTC,CSVEAGEETQYF
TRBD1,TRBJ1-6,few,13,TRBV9,TGTGCCAGCAGCGCCGGGGACAGCTCACCCCTCCACTTT,CASSAGDSSPLHF
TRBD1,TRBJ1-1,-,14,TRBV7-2,TGTGCCAGCAGCCAGGGACAGGGGGACACTGAAGCTTTCTTT,CASSQGQGDTEAFF